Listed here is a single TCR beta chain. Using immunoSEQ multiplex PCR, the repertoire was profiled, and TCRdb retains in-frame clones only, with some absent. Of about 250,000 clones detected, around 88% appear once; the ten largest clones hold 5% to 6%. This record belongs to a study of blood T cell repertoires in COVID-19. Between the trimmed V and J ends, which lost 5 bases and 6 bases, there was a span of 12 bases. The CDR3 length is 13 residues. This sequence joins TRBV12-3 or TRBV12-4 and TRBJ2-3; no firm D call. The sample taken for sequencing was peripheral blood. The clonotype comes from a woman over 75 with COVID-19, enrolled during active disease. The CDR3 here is CASSGDGVDTQYF. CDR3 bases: TGTGCCAGCAGTGGAGACGGAGTGGATACGCAGTATTTT.